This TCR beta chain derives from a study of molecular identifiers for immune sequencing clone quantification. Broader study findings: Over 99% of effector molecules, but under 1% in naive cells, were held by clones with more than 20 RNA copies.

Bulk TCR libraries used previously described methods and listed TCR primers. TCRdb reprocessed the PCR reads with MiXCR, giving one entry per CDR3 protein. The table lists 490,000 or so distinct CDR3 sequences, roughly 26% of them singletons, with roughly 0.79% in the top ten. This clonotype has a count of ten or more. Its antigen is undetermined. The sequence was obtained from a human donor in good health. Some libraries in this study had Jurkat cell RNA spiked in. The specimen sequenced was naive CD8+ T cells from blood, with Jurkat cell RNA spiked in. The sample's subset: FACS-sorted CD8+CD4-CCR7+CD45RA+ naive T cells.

CDR3 in amino acids: CASSSNEGLPNCTDTQYF. CDR3 bases: TGTGCCAGCAGCTCAAACGAGGGTCTTCCGAATTGCACAGATACGCAGTATTTT. The V and J genes are TRBV7-9 and TRBJ2-3; possibly TRBD2 for D (5 bases). This CDR3 spans 18 amino acids. CDR1 and CDR2 from the germline V gene are SEHNR and FQNEAQ (reference sequence). V was clipped by 4 bases and J by 1 base, with 21 bases between them.